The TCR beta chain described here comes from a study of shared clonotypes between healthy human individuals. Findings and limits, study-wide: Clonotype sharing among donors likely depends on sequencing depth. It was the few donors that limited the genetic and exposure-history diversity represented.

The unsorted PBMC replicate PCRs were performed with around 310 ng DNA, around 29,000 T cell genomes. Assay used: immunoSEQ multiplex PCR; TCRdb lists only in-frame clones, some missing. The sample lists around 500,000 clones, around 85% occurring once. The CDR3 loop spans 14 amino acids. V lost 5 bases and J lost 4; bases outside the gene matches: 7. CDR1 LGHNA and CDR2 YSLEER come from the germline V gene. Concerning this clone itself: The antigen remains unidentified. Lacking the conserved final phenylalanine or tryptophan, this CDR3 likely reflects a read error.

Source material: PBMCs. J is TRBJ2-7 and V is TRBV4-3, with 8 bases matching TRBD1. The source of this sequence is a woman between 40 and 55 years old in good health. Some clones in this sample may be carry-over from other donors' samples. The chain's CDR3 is CASSNNRGEYEQYL. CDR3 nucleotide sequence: TGCGCCAGCAGCAATAACAGGGGGGAGTACGAGCAGTACTTA.